The 26 T cell receptor beta chains given below trace back to one sample, sequenced in a study of cytomegalovirus exposure and HLA in healthy donors. It was with 60 Vbeta and 13 Jbeta primers that the PCR ran. Here immunoSEQ multiplex PCR was the method, and the copy in TCRdb shows in-frame clones only, minus some. Of about 92,000 clones in the sample, roughly 74% were seen once. The sequencing sample was made of PBMCs. The receptors were sampled from a woman between 18 and 29 years old in good health and CMV-seropositive.

The rearrangement links TRBV19 to TRBJ2-1; 9 positions agree with TRBD2. Germline values: CDR1 LNHDA, CDR2 SQIVND (reference sequence). Trimming cost V 9 bases and J 4 bases; bases outside gene matches: 22. The CDR3 totals 19 residues. The CDR3 reads CASPSEMRRGGLRYNEQFF. In DNA form, the CDR3 reads TGTGCCAGCCCAAGTGAGATGAGGCGGGGGGGCCTAAGGTACAATGAGCAGTTCTTC.

Here the CDR3 DNA reads TGCAGCGTACGGGTGAACACTGAAGCTTTCTTT. It translates to CSVRVNTEAFF. V gene TRBV29-1 combines with J gene TRBJ1-1; D is unresolved. Germline V gene sequence: CDR1 SQVTM, CDR2 ANQGSEA. V was shortened by 6 bases and J by 0 bases, with 5 bases between the two germline ends. This CDR3 is 11 amino acids long.

The J gene is TRBJ2-5, the V gene TRBV9; TRBD2 might be the D (6 bases). This CDR3 is built from 14 residues. Germline V lookup: CDR1 SGDLS, CDR2 YYNGEE. V lost 5 bases to trimming and J lost 2 bases, with 13 bases between them. The CDR3 nucleotides are TGTGCCAGCAGTCCCATGGGACTGCAAGAGACCCAGTACTTC. It yields the protein CASSPMGLQETQYF.

This clone was seen only a few times. The chain recombines TRBV7-8 with TRBJ1-4, with D unclear. The germline CDR1 and CDR2 sequences are SGHVS and FQNEAQ. Trimming pared 1 base from V and 0 bases from J, leaving 9 bases between. The CDR3 spans 16 residues. CDR3 DNA: TGTGCCAGCAGCTTAGGGCCCGGGACAACTAATGAAAAACTGTTTTTT. It specifies CASSLGPGTTNEKLFF. Complete variable domain (other parts from reference TRBV7-8 and TRBJ1-4): GAGVSQSPRYKVAKRGQDVALRCDPISGHVSLFWYQQALGQGPEFLTYFQNEAQLDKSGLPSDRFFAERPEGSVSTLKIQRTQQEDSAVYLCASSLGPGTTNEKLFFGSGTQLSVL.

The rearrangement links TRBV6-1 to TRBJ1-2; D is unresolved. Trimming took off 4 bases at V and 2 bases at J, with 17 bases between the two ends. The germline CDR1 and CDR2 sequences are MNHNS and SASEGT. The CDR3 consists of 16 residues. CDR3 sequence reads: CASSGKTAGANYGYTF. CDR3 nucleotide sequence: TGTGCCAGCAGTGGGAAGACGGCGGGTGCCAACTATGGCTACACCTTC.

V usage is TRBV28 and J usage is TRBJ1-1; 10 nucleotides agree with TRBD1. CDR3 length: 14 residues. CDR1 MDHEN and CDR2 SYDVKM come from the germline V gene. Trimming took 9 bases from V and 5 from J; bases not matched to a gene: 9. The CDR3 DNA reads TGTGCCAGTGGGGCCGGGACAGGGGTTACTGAAGCTTTCTTT. This encodes CASGAGTGVTEAFF.

This clone was seen a few times. The chain has TRBV25-1 and TRBJ2-2; 8 bases match TRBD1. The trim removed 4 bases at V and 3 bases at J, leaving 4 bases unmatched. Germline V gene data show CDR1 as MGHDK and CDR2 as SYGVNS. The CDR3 is 15 residues long. The CDR3 DNA is TGTGCCAGCAGTGGGGACAGGAGATACACCGGGGAGCTGTTTTTT. Translation: CASSGDRRYTGELFF.

The rearrangement links TRBV30 to TRBJ1-3; weak D call: TRBD1 (6 bases). Germline values: CDR1 GTSNPN, CDR2 SVGIG (reference sequence). Trimming removed 5 bases at V and 4 bases at J, with 9 bases between. The CDR3 is made up of 12 amino acids. CDR3: CAWQGYGNTIYF. The CDR3 DNA sequence: TGTGCCTGGCAGGGGTACGGAAACACCATATATTTT.

The CDR3 nucleotides read TGTGCCAGCCATAGGGGGAATGGTGAAGCTTTCTTT. Its translation: CASHRGNGEAFF. The rearrangement links TRBV19 to TRBJ1-1, with D possibly matching TRBD1 (6 bases). The V gene's germline CDR1 is LNHDA and CDR2 SQIVND (reference sequence). The V and J ends lost 9 bases and 7 bases respectively, with 15 bases between them. This CDR3 region has 12 residues.

This clone was counted between two and nine times. The chain combines TRBV27 with TRBJ1-2; 9 bases are shared with TRBD1. This CDR3 is built from 19 residues. The germline gives CDR1 MNHEY, CDR2 SMNVEV (reference sequence). Losses at the gene ends were 9 bases for V and 5 bases for J; bases not matched to a gene: 25. The CDR3 coding sequence is TGTGCCAGTCCGGGACAGGGTGGGGATGGAGCTGGGGCCGAATATGGCTACACCTTC. Its protein product is CASPGQGGDGAGAEYGYTF.

Worth noting for this clone: The identical CDR3 is also encoded by other nucleotide sequences in the sample. The chain couples TRBV5-1 to TRBJ2-7; 9 nucleotides align to TRBD1. The J segment lost 2 bases and the V segment lost 0 bases, leaving 0 bases of the junction unmatched. The CDR3 is 14 amino acids. The germline CDR1 and CDR2 sequences are SGHRS and YFSETQ. As DNA, the CDR3 is TGCGCCAGCAGCTTGGGACAGGGGGCCTACGAGCAGTACTTC. It specifies CASSLGQGAYEQYF.

The chain employs TRBV7-3 and TRBJ2-5; TRBD2 aligns across 9 bases. CDR1 is SGHTA, CDR2 FQGTGA, per germline. The CDR3 spans 16 residues. Trimming cost V 0 bases and J 7 bases; bases outside gene matches: 9. The CDR3 sequence is CASSLTSGSAKGTQYF. CDR3 nucleotide sequence: TGTGCCAGCAGCTTAACTAGCGGGAGCGCCAAGGGGACCCAGTACTTC.

The rearrangement joins TRBV7-3 to TRBJ1-1, with D tentatively TRBD1 (6 bases). The CDR3 is 18 residues long. The germline V gene encodes CDR1 SGHTA and CDR2 FQGTGA. The germline V and J ends were trimmed by 1 base and 4 bases, with 22 bases remaining between them. The CDR3 bases are TGTGCCAGCAGCTTAAGGGGATTAACAGGGCCTCCCGGCACTGAAGCTTTCTTT. Amino acids: CASSLRGLTGPPGTEAFF.

In this sample, this clone turned up once. The rearrangement uses TRBV7-9 and TRBJ1-2, with 7 bases that match TRBD1. Losses at the gene ends were 5 bases for V and 6 bases for J; bases not matched to a gene: 12. This CDR3 spans 15 amino acids. Germline CDR1 is SEHNR and CDR2 is FQNEAQ (reference sequence). CDR3 sequence: CASSGSIQGNNGYTF. The CDR3 DNA is TGTGCCAGCAGCGGGTCGATACAGGGGAACAATGGCTACACCTTC.

The rearrangement links TRBV30 to TRBJ2-7, with D tentatively TRBD2 (6 bases). The CDR3 covers 13 residues. In germline, CDR1 is GTSNPN, CDR2 SVGIG (reference sequence). Between the trimmed V and J ends, which lost 1 base and 2 bases, there was a span of 9 bases. For the CDR3, the DNA is TGTGCCTGGAGTGGGAGGGAACCCTACGAGCAGTACTTC. Protein sequence: CAWSGREPYEQYF. Combining the CDR3 with reference TRBV30 and TRBJ2-7 gives the whole variable domain SQTIHQWPATLVQPVGSPLSLECTVEGTSNPNLYWYRQAAGRGLQLLFYSVGIGQISSEVPQNLSASRPQDRQFILSSKKLLLSDSGFYLCAWSGREPYEQYFGPGTRLTVT.

The CDR3 loop is CASDHTDGTGRSPVLSFHF. As DNA, the CDR3 is TGCGCCAGCGACCATACGGACGGGACAGGAAGATCGCCCGTTCTTTCCTTCCACTTT. This chain joins TRBV23-1 and TRBJ1-6, with 8 nucleotides matching TRBD1. TRBV23-1 is known as an ORF, though its function is uncertain. J gave up 17 bases and V 8 bases, and 32 bases lay outside the gene matches. The CDR3 length is 19 residues.

The CDR3 protein is CASAGRPSYEQYF. The CDR3 DNA reads as TGTGCCAGCGCGGGGCGGCCCTCCTACGAGCAGTACTTC. V and J are TRBV6-5 and TRBJ2-7; weak D call: TRBD2 (6 bases). V shed 8 bases and J shed 0 bases, with 11 bases lying between them. This CDR3 has 13 residues. Looked up from germline, CDR1 is MNHEY and CDR2 is SVGAGI.

This rearrangement joins TRBV27 to TRBJ2-3; TRBD2 aligns across 10 bases. This CDR3 region has 15 residues. V was pared by 6 bases and J by 5 bases, with 8 bases of the junction left unmatched. Germline lookup yields CDR1 MNHEY and CDR2 SMNVEV (reference sequence). The CDR3 loop reads CASREGLAGVDTQYF. CDR3 in DNA: TGTGCCAGCAGGGAGGGGCTAGCGGGAGTAGATACGCAGTATTTT.

Here the CDR3 reads CSVIRGQNTEAFF. As DNA, the CDR3 is TGCAGCGTTATCAGGGGCCAGAACACTGAAGCTTTCTTT. The gene calls are TRBV29-1 and TRBJ1-1; D might be TRBD1 (6 bases). In germline, CDR1 is SQVTM, CDR2 ANQGSEA. Trimming took off 5 bases at V and 1 base at J, with 11 bases between the two ends. The CDR3 length is 13 residues.

This chain links TRBV7-2 with TRBJ2-7, with D perhaps TRBD1 (6 bases). Germline values: CDR1 SGHTA, CDR2 FQGNSA. V was clipped by 7 bases and J by 4 bases, with 14 bases between them. This CDR3 region has 13 residues. The CDR3 coding sequence is TGTGCCAGCACCCTGGTACAGGGATACGAGCAGTACTTC. Protein: CASTLVQGYEQYF.

The CDR3 protein is CASTVQVSYEQYF. The CDR3 DNA follows: TGTGCCAGTACTGTCCAAGTCTCCTACGAGCAGTACTTC. This rearrangement joins TRBV14 to TRBJ2-7; D is uncertain. With 9 bases removed from V and 0 bases from J, the gap between germline ends came to 12 bases. CDR3 size: 13 residues. CDR1 is SGHDN and CDR2 is FVKESK in the germline V gene. The full variable domain, with the rest looked up from reference TRBV14 and TRBJ2-7, is EAGVTQFPSHSVIEKGQTVTLRCDPISGHDNLYWYRRVMGKEIKFLLHFVKESKQDESGMPNNRFLAERTGGTYSTLKVQPAELEDSGVYFCASTVQVSYEQYFGPGTRLTVT.

V and J are TRBV2 and TRBJ2-1; TRBD2 matches 8 bases. The CDR3 sequence is 15 residues long. From germline, CDR1 is SNHLY and CDR2 FYNNEI. V was pared by 6 bases and J by 4 bases, with 8 bases of the junction left unmatched. CDR3 loop: CASRAAGGGYNEQFF. As DNA, the CDR3 is TGTGCCAGCAGAGCTGCGGGGGGTGGGTACAATGAGCAGTTCTTC.

J is TRBJ2-5 and V is TRBV6-6; D gene uncertain. V dropped 7 bases and J dropped 2 bases, with 8 bases sitting between them. This CDR3 spans 12 amino acids. Germline CDR1 reads MNHNY; CDR2 reads SVGAGI (reference sequence). This CDR3 is CASTWSQETQYF. CDR3 coding DNA: TGTGCCAGCACCTGGAGTCAAGAGACCCAGTACTTC.

The chain has TRBV11-2 and TRBJ1-2; tentatively, D is TRBD1 (5 bases). The germline V gene has CDR1 SGHAT and CDR2 FQNNGV. This CDR3 contains 12 residues. Trimming cost V 5 bases and J 6 bases, with 10 bases left between them. CDR3 protein: CASSLTGDGYTF. The CDR3 nucleotides are TGTGCCAGCAGCCTTACAGGAGATGGCTACACCTTC.

The V and J genes are TRBV4-3 and TRBJ1-5; D is perhaps TRBD1 (5 bases). CDR1 and CDR2 from the germline V gene are LGHNA and YSLEER. The ends were cut back, 0 bases at V and 4 bases at J, with 16 bases in the middle. The CDR3 runs 17 residues. CDR3 sequence reads: CASSQDRAGRANQPQHF. CDR3 coding DNA: TGCGCCAGCAGCCAAGATCGGGCGGGACGGGCGAATCAGCCCCAGCATTTT.

V gene TRBV19 combines with J gene TRBJ2-1; TRBD2 agrees at 12 bases. The length of the CDR3 is 19 residues. The ends lost 0 bases at V and 0 bases at J; junction bases unmatched: 6. Germline CDR1 LNHDA, CDR2 SQIVND (reference sequence). CDR3 loop: CASSIDTSGGPSSYNEQFF. CDR3 DNA: TGTGCCAGTAGTATAGACACTAGCGGGGGGCCGAGCTCCTACAATGAGCAGTTCTTC.